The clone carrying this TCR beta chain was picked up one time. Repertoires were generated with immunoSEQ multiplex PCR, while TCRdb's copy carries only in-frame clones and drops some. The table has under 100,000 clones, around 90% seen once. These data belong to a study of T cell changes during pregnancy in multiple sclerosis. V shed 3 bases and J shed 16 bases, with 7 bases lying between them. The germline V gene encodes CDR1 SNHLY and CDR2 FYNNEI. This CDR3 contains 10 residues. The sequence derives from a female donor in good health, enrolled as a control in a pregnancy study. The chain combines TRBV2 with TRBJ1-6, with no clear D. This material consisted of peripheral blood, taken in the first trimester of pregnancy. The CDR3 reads CASSESVLHF. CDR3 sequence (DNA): TGTGCCAGCAGTGAGAGTGTGCTCCACTTT.